This TCR beta chain was obtained from a study of cytomegalovirus exposure and HLA in healthy donors. Whole-study findings and limits: Most TCR sequences showed up rarely, but some public TCRs showed up in many donors. Analysis performed later found 16,951 TCR beta sequences associated with HLA alleles at 0.05 false discovery rate.

With 1 base removed from V and 7 bases from J, the gap between germline ends came to 19 bases. This CDR3 spans 17 amino acids. The germline V gene has CDR1 MNHNS and CDR2 SASEGT. Of note for this clone: Its matching antigen is unknown.

With 60 Vbeta and 13 Jbeta primers, the PCR was carried out. Clones were read by immunoSEQ multiplex PCR, and TCRdb kept only the in-frame ones, dropping some. The sample has approximately 180,000 clones, around 78% seen once. The chain is built from TRBV6-1 and TRBJ1-4; perhaps TRBD1 as D (5 bases). This clonotype originated in a woman in her 50s in good health and CMV-seropositive. Input material: PBMCs. The CDR3: CASSEGQGGSFGEKLFF. The CDR3 nucleotides read TGTGCCAGCAGTGAAGGGCAGGGAGGGTCGTTTGGTGAAAAACTGTTTTTT.